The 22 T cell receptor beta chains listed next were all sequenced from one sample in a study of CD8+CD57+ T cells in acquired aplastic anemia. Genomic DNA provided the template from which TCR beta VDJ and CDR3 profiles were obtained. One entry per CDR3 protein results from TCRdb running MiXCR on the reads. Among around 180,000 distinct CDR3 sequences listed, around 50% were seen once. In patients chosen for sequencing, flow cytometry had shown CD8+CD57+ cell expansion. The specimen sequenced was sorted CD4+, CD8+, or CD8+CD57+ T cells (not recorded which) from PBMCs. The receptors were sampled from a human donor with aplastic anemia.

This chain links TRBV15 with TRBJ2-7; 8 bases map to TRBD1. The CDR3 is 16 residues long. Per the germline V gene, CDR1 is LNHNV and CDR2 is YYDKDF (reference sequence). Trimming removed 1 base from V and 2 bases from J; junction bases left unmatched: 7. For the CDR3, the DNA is TGTGCCACCAGCAGAGGTCGGGCAGGGGGCCCCTACGAGCAGTACTTC. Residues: CATSRGRAGGPYEQYF.

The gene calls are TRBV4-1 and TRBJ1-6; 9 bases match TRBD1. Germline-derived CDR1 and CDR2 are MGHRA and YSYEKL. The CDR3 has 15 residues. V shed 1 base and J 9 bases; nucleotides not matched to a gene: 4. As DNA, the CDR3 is TGCGCCAGCAGCCAAGGCGGGACAGGGATTTCACCCCTCCACTTT. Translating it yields CASSQGGTGISPLHF.

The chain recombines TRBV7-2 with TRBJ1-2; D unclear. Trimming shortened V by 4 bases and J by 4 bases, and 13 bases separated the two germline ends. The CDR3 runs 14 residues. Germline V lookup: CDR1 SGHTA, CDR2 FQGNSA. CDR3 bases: TGTGCCAGCAGCTCAGACGCGAAGGCCTATGGCTACACCTTC. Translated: CASSSDAKAYGYTF.

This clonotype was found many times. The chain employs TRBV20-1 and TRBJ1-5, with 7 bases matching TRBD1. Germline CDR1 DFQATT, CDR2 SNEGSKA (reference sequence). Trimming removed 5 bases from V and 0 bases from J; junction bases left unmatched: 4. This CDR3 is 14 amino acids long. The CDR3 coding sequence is TGCAGTGCTGTACAGGGGAATAGCAATCAGCCCCAGCATTTT. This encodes CSAVQGNSNQPQHF.

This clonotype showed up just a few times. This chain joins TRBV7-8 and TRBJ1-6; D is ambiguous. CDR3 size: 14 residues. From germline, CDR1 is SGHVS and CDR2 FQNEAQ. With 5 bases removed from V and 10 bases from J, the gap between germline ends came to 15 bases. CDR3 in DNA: TGTGCCAGCAGCACCTTCACCGTTGGCTCACCCCTCCACTTT. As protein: CASSTFTVGSPLHF.

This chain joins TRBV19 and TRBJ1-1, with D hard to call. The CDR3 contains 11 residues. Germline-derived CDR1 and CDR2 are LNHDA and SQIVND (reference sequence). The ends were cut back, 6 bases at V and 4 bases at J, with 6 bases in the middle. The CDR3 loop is CASRVLTEAFF. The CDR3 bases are TGTGCCAGTAGGGTCCTCACTGAAGCTTTCTTT.

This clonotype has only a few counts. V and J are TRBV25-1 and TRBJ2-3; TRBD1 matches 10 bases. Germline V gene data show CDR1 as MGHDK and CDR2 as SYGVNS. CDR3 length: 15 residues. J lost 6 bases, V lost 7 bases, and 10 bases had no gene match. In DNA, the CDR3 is TGTGCCAGCACCGGACAGGGGGTTAGTGCGGATACGCAGTATTTT. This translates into CASTGQGVSADTQYF.

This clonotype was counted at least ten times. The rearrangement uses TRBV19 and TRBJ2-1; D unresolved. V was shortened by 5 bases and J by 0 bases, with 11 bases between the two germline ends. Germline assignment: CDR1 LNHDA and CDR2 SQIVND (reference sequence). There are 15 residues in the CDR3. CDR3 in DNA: TGTGCCAGTAGTCTTGGGAAGAGCTCCTACAATGAGCAGTTCTTC. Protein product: CASSLGKSSYNEQFF.

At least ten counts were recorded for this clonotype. CDR3 loop: CASSQAGAHSGANVLTF. In DNA form, the CDR3 reads TGCGCCAGCAGCCAAGCTGGGGCGCACTCTGGGGCCAACGTCCTGACTTTC. The chain is built from TRBV4-1 and TRBJ2-6, with D possibly TRBD1 on 5 matching bases. Looked up from germline, CDR1 is MGHRA and CDR2 is YSYEKL. V was cut by 1 base and J by 0 bases, with 10 bases left in between. CDR3 length: 17 residues.

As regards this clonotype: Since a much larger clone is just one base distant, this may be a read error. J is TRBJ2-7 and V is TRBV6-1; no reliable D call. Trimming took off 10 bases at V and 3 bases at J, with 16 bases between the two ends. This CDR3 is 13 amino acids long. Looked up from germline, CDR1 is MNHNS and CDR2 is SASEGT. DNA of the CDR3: TGTGCCACCCAGAGTAGAACCGGCTACGAGCAGTACTTC. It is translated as CATQSRTGYEQYF.

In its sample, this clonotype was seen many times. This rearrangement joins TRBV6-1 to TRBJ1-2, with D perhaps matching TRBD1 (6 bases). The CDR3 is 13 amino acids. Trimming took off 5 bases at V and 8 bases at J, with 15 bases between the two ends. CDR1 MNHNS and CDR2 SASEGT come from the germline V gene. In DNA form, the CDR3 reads TGTGCCAGCAGTTCCGGACAGTTCGAGGGCTACACCTTC. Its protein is CASSSGQFEGYTF.

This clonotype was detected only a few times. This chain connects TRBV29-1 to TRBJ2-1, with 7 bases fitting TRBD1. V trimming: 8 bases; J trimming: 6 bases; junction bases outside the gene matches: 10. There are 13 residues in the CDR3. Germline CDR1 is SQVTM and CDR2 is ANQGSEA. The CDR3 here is CSCNRGTGNEQFF. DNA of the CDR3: TGCAGCTGTAACAGGGGCACGGGCAATGAGCAGTTCTTC.

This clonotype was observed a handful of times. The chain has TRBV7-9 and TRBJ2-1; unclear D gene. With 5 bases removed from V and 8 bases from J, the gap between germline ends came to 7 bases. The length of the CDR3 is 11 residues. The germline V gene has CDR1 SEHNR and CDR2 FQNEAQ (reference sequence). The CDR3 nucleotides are TGTGCCAGCAGCCAGTGGGATGAGCAGTTCTTC. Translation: CASSQWDEQFF.

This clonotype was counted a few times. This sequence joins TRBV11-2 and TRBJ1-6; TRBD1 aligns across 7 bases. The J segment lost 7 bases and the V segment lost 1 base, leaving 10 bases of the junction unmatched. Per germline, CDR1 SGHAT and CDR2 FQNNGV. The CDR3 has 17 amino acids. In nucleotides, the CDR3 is TGTGCCAGCAGCTTAGGGGACAGTCGGTTTGGCAATTCACCCCTCCACTTT. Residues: CASSLGDSRFGNSPLHF.

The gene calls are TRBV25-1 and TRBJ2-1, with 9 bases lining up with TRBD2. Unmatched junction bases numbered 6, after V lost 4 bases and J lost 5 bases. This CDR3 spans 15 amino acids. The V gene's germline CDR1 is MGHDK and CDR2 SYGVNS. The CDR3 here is CASSVAGVGNNEQFF. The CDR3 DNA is TGTGCCAGCAGTGTAGCGGGAGTAGGGAACAATGAGCAGTTCTTC.

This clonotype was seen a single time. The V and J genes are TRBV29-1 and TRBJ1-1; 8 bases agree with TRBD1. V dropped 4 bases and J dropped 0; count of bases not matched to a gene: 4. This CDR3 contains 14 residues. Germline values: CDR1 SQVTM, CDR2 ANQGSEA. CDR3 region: CSVGQGAMNTEAFF. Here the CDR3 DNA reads TGCAGCGTTGGGCAGGGGGCGATGAACACTGAAGCTTTCTTT.

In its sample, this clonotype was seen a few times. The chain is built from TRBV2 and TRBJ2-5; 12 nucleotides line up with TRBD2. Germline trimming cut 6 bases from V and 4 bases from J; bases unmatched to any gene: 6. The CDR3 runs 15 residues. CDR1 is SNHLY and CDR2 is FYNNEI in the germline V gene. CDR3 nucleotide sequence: TGTGCCAGCAGGCCTCTAGCGGGGGGGCTAGAGACCCAGTACTTC. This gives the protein CASRPLAGGLETQYF.

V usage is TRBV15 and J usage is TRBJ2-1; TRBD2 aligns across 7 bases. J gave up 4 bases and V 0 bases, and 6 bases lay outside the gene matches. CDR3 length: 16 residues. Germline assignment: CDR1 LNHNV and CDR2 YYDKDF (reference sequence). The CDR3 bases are TGTGCCACCAGCAGAGAGGGTCTAGCGGCATACAATGAGCAGTTCTTC. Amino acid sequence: CATSREGLAAYNEQFF.

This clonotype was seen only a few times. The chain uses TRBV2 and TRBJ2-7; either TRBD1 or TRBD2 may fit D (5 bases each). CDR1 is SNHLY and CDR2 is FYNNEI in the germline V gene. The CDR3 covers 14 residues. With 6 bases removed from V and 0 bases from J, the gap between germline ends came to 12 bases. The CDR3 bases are TGTGCCAGCAGGGGGGTAGGCCCCTCCTACGAGCAGTACTTC. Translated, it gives CASRGVGPSYEQYF. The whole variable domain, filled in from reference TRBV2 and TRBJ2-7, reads EPEVTQTPSHQVTQMGQEVILRCVPISNHLYFYWYRQILGQKVEFLVSFYNNEISEKSEIFDDQFSVERPDGSNFTLKIRSTKLEDSAMYFCASRGVGPSYEQYFGPGTRLTVT.

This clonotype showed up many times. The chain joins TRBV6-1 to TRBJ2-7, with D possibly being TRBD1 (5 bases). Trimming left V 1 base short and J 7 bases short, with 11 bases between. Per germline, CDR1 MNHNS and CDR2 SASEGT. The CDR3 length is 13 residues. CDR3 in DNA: TGTGCCAGCAGTGAAGGCAGGGTGGGGGAGCAGTACTTC. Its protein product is CASSEGRVGEQYF.

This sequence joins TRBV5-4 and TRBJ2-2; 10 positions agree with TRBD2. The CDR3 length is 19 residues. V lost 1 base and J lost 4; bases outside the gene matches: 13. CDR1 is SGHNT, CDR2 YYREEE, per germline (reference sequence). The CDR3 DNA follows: TGTGCCAGCAGCTTGTCCCCAGCGGGGGGGAGGTACCGCACCGGGGAGCTGTTTTTT. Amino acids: CASSLSPAGGRYRTGELFF.

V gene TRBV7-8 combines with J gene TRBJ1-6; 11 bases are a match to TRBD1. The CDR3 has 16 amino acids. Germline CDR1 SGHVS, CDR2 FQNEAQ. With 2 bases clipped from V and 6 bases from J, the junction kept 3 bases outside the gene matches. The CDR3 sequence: CASSLSGTGGNSPLHF. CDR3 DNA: TGTGCCAGCAGCTTATCCGGGACAGGGGGTAATTCACCCCTCCACTTT. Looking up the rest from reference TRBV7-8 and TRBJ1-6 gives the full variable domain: GAGVSQSPRYKVAKRGQDVALRCDPISGHVSLFWYQQALGQGPEFLTYFQNEAQLDKSGLPSDRFFAERPEGSVSTLKIQRTQQEDSAVYLCASSLSGTGGNSPLHFGNGTRLTVT.